This T cell receptor beta chain came from a study of blood T cells in healthy people across ages. Findings and caveats of the study: More naive CD4+ cells and higher diversity marked long-lived donors relative to aged donors.

Note on this clonotype: Antigen unknown.

The CDR3 consists of 12 residues. Germline V gene data show CDR1 as SQVTM and CDR2 as ANQGSEA. PCR was performed a second time for 7 to 11 cycles using a sample-barcoded 5' primer and a J-beta primer mix. Every single cDNA molecule received a tag from a template-switch adaptor with 12 random nucleotides. Sequencing yielded, for each sample, at least 3 million paired-end reads carrying CDR3. TCRdb used MiXCR to reprocess the 5' RACE reads, holding one entry per CDR3 protein. This sample has roughly 680,000 distinct CDR3 sequences, with approximately 52% found just once. The V call is TRBV29-1, the J call TRBJ2-7; tentatively, D is TRBD2 (5 bases). The J call is in doubt because the DNA end fits TRBJ2-5 better. The TCR was taken from an elderly woman in good health. Sequencing input: blood. The CDR3 bases are TGCAGCGTTGACGAGGGTGGGAAGACCCAGTACTTC. Amino acid sequence: CSVDEGGKTQYF.